This TCR beta chain was retrieved from a study of post-analysis software for immune sequencing data. Study information: Patients had relapsing-remitting, secondary progressive or progressive-relapsing multiple sclerosis; some lacked subtype.

Study-level findings and limits: The study found TRBV5-6, TRBV5-1 and TRBV20-1 among roughly 5 TRBV segments more frequent in patients than controls. Controls showed significantly higher normalized Chao1 diversity than did multiple sclerosis patients.

This clonotype was picked up one time. What it binds is not known. The junction departs from the called germline gene at one end, perhaps through a read error. CDR3 length: 15 amino acids. Per germline, CDR1 WSHSY and CDR2 SAAADI. TCR beta libraries were prepared from cDNA with unique molecular identifiers. TCRdb itself ran the PCR reads through MiXCR, one entry per CDR3 protein. The sample lists about 540,000 distinct CDR3 sequences, approximately 31% occurring once. The gene calls are TRBV10-2 and TRBJ2-5; possibly TRBD2 for D (7 bases). The TCR was taken from a girl under 18 with multiple sclerosis. Sequencing input: blood. CDR3 DNA: TGCGCCAGCGTTAGGAGGGGGGGAGCCCCTGAGACTCAGTACTTC. Translating gives CASVRRGGAPETQYF.